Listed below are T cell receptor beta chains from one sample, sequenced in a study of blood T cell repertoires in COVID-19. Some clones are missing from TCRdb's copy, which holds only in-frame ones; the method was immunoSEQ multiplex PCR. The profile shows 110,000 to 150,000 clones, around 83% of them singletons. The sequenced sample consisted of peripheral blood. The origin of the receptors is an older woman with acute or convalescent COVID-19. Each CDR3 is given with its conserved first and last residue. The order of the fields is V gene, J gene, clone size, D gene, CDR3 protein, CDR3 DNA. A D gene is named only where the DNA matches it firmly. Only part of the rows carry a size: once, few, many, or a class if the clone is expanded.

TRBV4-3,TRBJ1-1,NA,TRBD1,CASSQGQPGQGVAFF,TGCGCCAGCAGCCAAGGTCAACCGGGACAGGGGGTAGCTTTCTTT
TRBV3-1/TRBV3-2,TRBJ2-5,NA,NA,CASRPPTDRGGQETQYF,TGTGCCAGCAGGCCTCCCACCGACAGAGGGGGTCAAGAGACCCAGTACTTC
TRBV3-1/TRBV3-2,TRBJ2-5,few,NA,CASSQVAQETQYF,TGTGCCAGCAGCCAGGTAGCCCAAGAGACCCAGTACTTC
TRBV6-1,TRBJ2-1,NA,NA,CASSEETGWRGNEQFF,TGTGCCAGCAGTGAAGAGACAGGGTGGAGGGGCAATGAGCAGTTCTTC
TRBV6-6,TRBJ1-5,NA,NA,CASSYSDRYSNQPQHF,TGTGCCAGCAGTTACTCTGACAGATATAGCAATCAGCCCCAGCATTTT
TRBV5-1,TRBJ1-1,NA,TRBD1,CASSLAGTGGQNTEAFF,TGCGCCAGCAGCTTGGCCGGGACAGGGGGTCAGAACACTGAAGCTTTCTTT
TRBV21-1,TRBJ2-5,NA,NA,CASSPEGEETQYF,TGTGCCAGCAGCCCCGAGGGGGAGGAGACCCAGTACTTC
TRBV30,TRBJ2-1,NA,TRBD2,CAWIETSGGYNEQFF,TGTGCCTGGATCGAGACTAGCGGGGGATACAATGAGCAGTTCTTC
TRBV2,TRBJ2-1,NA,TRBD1,CASSGTGQVGEQFF,TGTGCCAGCAGCGGGACAGGGCAAGTTGGAGAGCAGTTCTTC
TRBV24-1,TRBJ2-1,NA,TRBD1,CATSDSAPGQGGYEQFF,TGTGCCACCAGTGATTCCGCCCCGGGACAGGGGGGTTATGAGCAGTTCTTC
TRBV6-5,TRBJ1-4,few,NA,CASSKPGQGEKLFF,TGTGCCAGCAGTAAACCGGGACAAGGCGAAAAACTGTTTTTT
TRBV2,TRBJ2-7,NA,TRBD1,CASMGGQGVPIEQYF,TGTGCCAGCATGGGGGGACAGGGGGTCCCTATCGAGCAGTACTTC
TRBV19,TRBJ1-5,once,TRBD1,CASRPGQGPNQPQHF,TGTGCCAGTAGACCGGGACAGGGACCCAATCAGCCCCAGCATTTT
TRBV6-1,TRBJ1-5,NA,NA,CASSEEPTGPQHF,TGTGCCAGCAGTGAAGAACCCACAGGGCCCCAGCATTTT
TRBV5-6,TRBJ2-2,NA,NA,CASSLEPGNTGELFF,TGTGCCAGCAGCTTGGAGCCGGGAAACACCGGGGAGCTGTTTTTT
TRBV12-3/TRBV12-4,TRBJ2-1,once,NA,CASQQVSYNEQFF,TGTGCCAGCCAGCAGGTCTCCTACAATGAGCAGTTCTTC
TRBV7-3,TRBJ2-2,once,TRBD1,CASSLTFGPRQGNTGELFF,TGTGCCAGCAGCTTAACTTTCGGTCCCAGACAGGGGAACACCGGGGAGCTGTTTTTT
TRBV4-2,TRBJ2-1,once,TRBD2,CASSHGTSGGSSYNEQFF,TGTGCCAGCAGCCACGGGACTAGCGGGGGAAGCTCCTACAATGAGCAGTTCTTC
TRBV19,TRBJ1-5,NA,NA,CASSISYQPQHF,TGTGCCAGTAGTATCTCCTATCAGCCCCAGCATTTT
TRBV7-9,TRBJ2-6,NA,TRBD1,CASSGGSGANVLTF,TGTGCCAGCTCAGGGGGCTCTGGGGCCAACGTCCTGACTTTC
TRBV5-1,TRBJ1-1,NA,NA,CASSLVIAKTTEAFF,TGCGCCAGCAGCTTGGTAATTGCTAAAACCACTGAAGCTTTCTTT
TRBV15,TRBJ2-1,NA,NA,CATSRDPTTYNEQFF,TGTGCCACCAGCAGAGATCCGACTACCTACAATGAGCAGTTCTTC
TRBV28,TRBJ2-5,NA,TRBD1,CASGQVKETQYF,TGTGCCAGTGGACAGGTCAAAGAGACCCAGTACTTC
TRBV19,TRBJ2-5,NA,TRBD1,CASSIGKQGEETQYF,TGTGCCAGTAGTATCGGTAAACAGGGGGAAGAGACCCAGTACTTC
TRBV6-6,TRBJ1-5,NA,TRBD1,CASHMGDRRNQPQHF,TGTGCCAGCCATATGGGGGACAGGCGAAATCAGCCCCAGCATTTT
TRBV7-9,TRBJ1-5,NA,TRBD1,CASSLGQGAEQPQHF,TGTGCCAGCAGCTTAGGGCAGGGGGCTGAACAGCCCCAGCATTTT
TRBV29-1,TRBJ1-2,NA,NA,CSVDMGAGGYTF,TGCAGCGTTGACATGGGGGCTGGAGGCTACACCTTC
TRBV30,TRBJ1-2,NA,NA,CAWTGGAGYTF,TGTGCCTGGACGGGGGGCGCTGGCTACACCTTC
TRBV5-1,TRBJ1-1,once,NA,CASSTDTANTEAFF,TGCGCCAGCAGCACCGACACGGCGAACACTGAAGCTTTCTTT
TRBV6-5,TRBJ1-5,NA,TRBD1,CASRRQGINQPQHF,TGTGCCAGCAGACGACAGGGGATCAATCAGCCCCAGCATTTT
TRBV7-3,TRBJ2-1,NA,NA,CASSLRRSSYNEQFF,TGTGCCAGCAGCTTACGGAGGAGCTCCTACAATGAGCAGTTCTTC
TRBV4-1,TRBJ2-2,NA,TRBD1,CASSDRTGNTGELFF,TGCGCCAGTAGCGATCGGACAGGGAACACCGGGGAGCTGTTTTTT
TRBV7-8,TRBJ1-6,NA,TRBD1,CASSLDYRGDSPLHF,TGTGCCAGCAGCTTAGACTACAGGGGCGATTCACCCCTCCACTTT
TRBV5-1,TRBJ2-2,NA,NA,CASSFLSGSRRGGELFF,TGCGCCAGCAGCTTTCTCTCCGGGTCCCGTCGTGGCGGGGAGCTGTTTTTT
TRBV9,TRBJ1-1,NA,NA,CASSVGDRMNTEAFF,TGTGCCAGCAGCGTAGGCGACAGGATGAACACTGAAGCTTTCTTT
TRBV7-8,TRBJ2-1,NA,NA,CASSPPSGQGLDEQFF,TGTGCCAGCAGCCCCCCATCTGGGCAGGGCCTCGATGAGCAGTTCTTC
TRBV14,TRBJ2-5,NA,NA,CATSRDYQETQYF,TGTGCCACCAGCCGGGACTACCAAGAGACCCAGTACTTC